A single sample is the source of the 17 T cell receptor beta chains below, sequenced in a study of early T cells in non-severe SARS-CoV-2 infection (dated by TCRdb to about 2021). Library prep was done by 5' RACE. Data came from a NextSeq 500. The public reads were quality trimmed at Q25 with fastp and then assembled into clones with MiXCR by TCRdb, keeping productive beta chains. All rows with the same CDR3 protein become a single entry with the most common DNA and genes. This sample comprises roughly 56,000 distinct CDR3 sequences, around 15% of them detected only once. The ten top clones hold 4.1% of the sample. Sequencing was performed on whole blood, taken at baseline. These receptors all stem from an adult who was a healthcare worker with PCR-confirmed SARS-CoV-2 infection or an uninfected control (not recorded which).

The sample holds a few counts of this clonotype. J is TRBJ2-1 and V is TRBV20-1; D not resolved. Germline values: CDR1 DFQATT, CDR2 SNEGSKA (reference sequence). Between the trimmed V and J ends, which lost 3 bases and 7 bases, there was a span of 13 bases. The CDR3 is 13 amino acids. The DNA of the CDR3 is TGCAGTGCTAGTGAAGTAAAGTATAATGAGCAGTTCTTC. Its translation: CSASEVKYNEQFF.

The chain recombines TRBV6-6 with TRBJ2-4; possible D gene TRBD1, 6 bases. Germline V gives CDR1 MNHNY, CDR2 SVGAGI (reference sequence). The CDR3 has 13 amino acids. Trimming took off 2 bases at V and 10 bases at J, with 12 bases between the two ends. CDR3 nucleotides: TGTGCCAGCAGTTACGAGGTGGACAGTATTCAGTACTTC. It is translated as CASSYEVDSIQYF.

The chain joins TRBV20-1 to TRBJ2-5, with D maybe TRBD2 (5 bases). The germline V gene has CDR1 DFQATT and CDR2 SNEGSKA (reference sequence). V lost 0 bases, J lost 5 bases, and 16 bases lay in between. The CDR3 has 15 amino acids. The CDR3, as DNA: TGCAGTGCTAGAGATGCGGATCGGCCGGGGGAGACCCAGTACTTC. Translated: CSARDADRPGETQYF.

This clonotype was seen more than once but under ten times. The gene calls are TRBV9 and TRBJ1-1; D may be TRBD1 (5 bases). CDR1 SGDLS and CDR2 YYNGEE come from the germline V gene. V was clipped by 0 bases and J by 4 bases, with 10 bases between them. The CDR3 runs 14 residues. CDR3 nucleotide sequence: TGTGCCAGCAGCGTAGAAGGTGGGGCCACTGAAGCTTTCTTT. Its protein is CASSVEGGATEAFF.

This clonotype came up many times. The CDR3 coding sequence is TGTGCCAGCAGCCAAGAGAGGATCGGGGCTCAGTTCTTC. Protein sequence: CASSQERIGAQFF. The gene calls are TRBV14 and TRBJ2-1; tentatively, D is TRBD1 or TRBD2 (5 bases each). The germline V and J ends were trimmed by 0 bases and 13 bases, with 13 bases remaining between them. The germline V gene encodes CDR1 SGHDN and CDR2 FVKESK. The CDR3 totals 13 residues.

The chain links TRBV15 to TRBJ2-5; TRBD2 might be the D (6 bases). CDR3 size: 13 residues. CDR1 LNHNV and CDR2 YYDKDF come from the germline V gene (reference sequence). Trimming removed 5 bases at V and 5 bases at J, with 12 bases between. The CDR3 DNA reads as TGTGCCACCAGCCTCAGGGAGGTGGAGACCCAGTACTTC. It encodes CATSLREVETQYF.

The CDR3 DNA reads TGCGCCAGCAGCCAAGGACCGGCCTCCTCAGATACGCAGTATTTT. Encoded protein: CASSQGPASSDTQYF. The chain couples TRBV4-1 to TRBJ2-3, with D uncertain. V lost 1 base, J lost 4 bases, and 12 bases lay in between. Germline CDR1 reads MGHRA; CDR2 reads YSYEKL. The CDR3 consists of 15 residues.

In this sample, this clonotype turned up a few times. The chain uses TRBV11-3 and TRBJ1-1, with 7 positions matching TRBD1. There are 14 residues in the CDR3. J was trimmed by 8 bases and V by 4 bases; bases with no gene match: 10. Germline V lookup: CDR1 SGHNT, CDR2 YENEEA. This chain's CDR3 is CASSSGGGLGEAFF. DNA of the CDR3: TGTGCCAGCAGCTCCGGAGGGGGCTTAGGGGAAGCTTTCTTT. Together with reference TRBV11-3 and TRBJ1-1, the CDR3 gives the full variable domain: EAGVVQSPRYKIIEKKQPVAFWCNPISGHNTLYWYLQNLGQGPELLIRYENEEAVDDSQLPKDRFSAERLKGVDSTLKIQPAELGDSAVYLCASSSGGGLGEAFFGQGTRLTVV.

This clonotype appeared a few times. The rearrangement joins TRBV19 to TRBJ2-6, with D perhaps TRBD1 (6 bases). Germline CDR1 reads LNHDA; CDR2 reads SQIVND (reference sequence). The germline V and J ends were trimmed by 11 bases and 1 base, with 12 bases remaining between them. The CDR3 loop spans 14 amino acids. The CDR3 DNA sequence: TGTGCCGCACTACAGGGATCTGGGGCCAACGTCCTGACTTTC. Translating it yields CAALQGSGANVLTF.

This clonotype was counted between two and nine times. This chain joins TRBV29-1 and TRBJ1-1, with 7 nucleotides matching TRBD1. The ends lost 2 bases at V and 0 bases at J; junction bases unmatched: 3. This CDR3 is built from 14 residues. The germline V gene has CDR1 SQVTM and CDR2 ANQGSEA. The CDR3 region has the DNA TGCAGCGTTGAAAAGGGGGCATTGAACACTGAAGCTTTCTTT. Its translation is CSVEKGALNTEAFF.

The chain employs TRBV16 and TRBJ1-1; no definite D call. The CDR3 is 12 residues long. V lost 3 bases to trimming and J lost 6 bases, with 8 bases between them. Germline CDR1 and CDR2: KGHSY and FQNENV. In DNA, the CDR3 is TGTGCCAGCAGCCAGGCGGGGTCTGAAGCTTTCTTT. Its protein is CASSQAGSEAFF.

V and J are TRBV19 and TRBJ2-7, with D possibly matching TRBD2 (6 bases). Germline V gene data show CDR1 as LNHDA and CDR2 as SQIVND (reference sequence). V dropped 5 bases and J dropped 4 bases, with 15 bases sitting between them. The CDR3 has 14 amino acids. CDR3 protein: CASSSLATRYEQYF. CDR3 DNA: TGTGCCAGTAGTTCTCTAGCGACGAGATACGAGCAGTACTTC.

This clonotype was recorded many times. The chain is built from TRBV29-1 and TRBJ2-3, with D perhaps TRBD2 (7 bases). The germline V gene encodes CDR1 SQVTM and CDR2 ANQGSEA. Trimming pared 6 bases from V and 3 bases from J, leaving 19 bases between. The CDR3 totals 15 residues. In nucleotides, the CDR3 is TGCAGCGTCCTCCCTGGGGGGGCGGGGACAGATACGCAGTATTTT. Translation gives CSVLPGGAGTDTQYF.

The gene calls are TRBV20-1 and TRBJ1-4, with a weak D call TRBD1 (6 bases). CDR1 DFQATT and CDR2 SNEGSKA come from the germline V gene (reference sequence). The germline V and J ends were trimmed by 0 bases and 6 bases, with 14 bases remaining between them. The CDR3 extends over 15 amino acids. This CDR3 reads CSARDSRGADEKLFF. The CDR3 bases are TGCAGTGCTAGAGACTCGAGGGGGGCGGATGAAAAACTGTTTTTT.

In this sample, this clonotype turned up a few times. The genes are TRBV19 and TRBJ2-7; either TRBD1 or TRBD2 may fit D (5 bases each). Germline lookup yields CDR1 LNHDA and CDR2 SQIVND (reference sequence). CDR3 length equals 15 residues. Trimming took 4 bases from V and 2 from J, leaving 15 bases between them. The CDR3 sequence: CASSTGTEGPYEQYF. The CDR3 DNA is TGTGCCAGTAGTACCGGGACCGAGGGTCCCTACGAGCAGTACTTC.

This clonotype was seen only a few times. The chain uses TRBV29-1 and TRBJ2-7, with TRBD2 matching over 9 bases. With 3 bases clipped from V and 3 bases from J, the junction kept 3 bases outside the gene matches. This CDR3 has 13 residues. CDR1 and CDR2 from the germline V gene are SQVTM and ANQGSEA. CDR3: CSVEYSGGYEQYF. In DNA form, the CDR3 reads TGCAGCGTTGAGTATAGCGGGGGCTACGAGCAGTACTTC.

This clonotype has ten or more counts. V usage is TRBV6-5 and J usage is TRBJ1-1; 7 bases align to TRBD1. This CDR3 is built from 13 residues. Trimming took 6 bases from V and 4 from J; bases not matched to a gene: 5. Per germline, CDR1 MNHEY and CDR2 SVGAGI. The CDR3 DNA reads TGTGCCAGCAGCGGACAGGCGGCCACTGAAGCTTTCTTT. Its protein product is CASSGQAATEAFF.